What follows are 25 T cell receptor beta chains derived from one specimen sequenced in a study of shared clonotypes between healthy human individuals. Clones were read by immunoSEQ multiplex PCR, and TCRdb kept only the in-frame ones, dropping some. The top ten hold around 12% of the sample, which has approximately 500,000 clones, approximately 80% seen once. Sequencing used PBMCs. Source of these receptors: a woman in her thirties or forties in good health. Some clones in this sample may be carry-over from other donors' samples.

This clone was recorded only once. V is TRBV10-3 and J is TRBJ2-3; TRBD2 matches at 9 bases. This CDR3 comprises 15 residues. Germline CDR1 and CDR2: ENHRY and SYGVKD. V was pared by 7 bases and J by 3 bases, with 8 bases of the junction left unmatched. This CDR3 is CAITPGAGGTDTQYF. The DNA of the CDR3 is TGTGCCATCACCCCCGGGGCGGGAGGGACAGATACGCAGTATTTT.

This clone was seen a few times. This chain joins TRBV6-4 and TRBJ2-1; a weak D match, TRBD2 (6 bases). The length of the CDR3 is 13 residues. V was pared by 3 bases and J by 10 bases, with 13 bases between. Germline CDR1 and CDR2: MRHNA and SNTAGT. The CDR3 is CASSERTAGEQFF. Written as DNA, the CDR3 is TGTGCCAGCAGTGAGAGGACCGCGGGGGAGCAGTTCTTC.

The V call is TRBV6-5, the J call TRBJ1-1; tentative D call: TRBD1 (5 bases). V lost 6 bases and J 6 bases, leaving 17 bases between the germline ends. The CDR3 is 14 amino acids. CDR1 is MNHEY, CDR2 SVGAGI, per germline. The CDR3 sequence is CASRTGTDLPEAFF. Written as DNA, the CDR3 is TGTGCCAGCAGGACCGGGACGGACCTACCTGAAGCTTTCTTT.

The V call is TRBV19, the J call TRBJ2-1, with TRBD2 identical over 10 bases. The V segment lost 5 bases and the J segment 11 bases; nucleotides outside the gene matches: 24. This CDR3 region has 19 residues. The germline V gene has CDR1 LNHDA and CDR2 SQIVND (reference sequence). CDR3 nucleotide sequence: TGTGCCAGTAGTCTCCGGGCTAGCGGGGGTATGGGTATTCCTGGGAAGCAGTTCTTC. Translation gives CASSLRASGGMGIPGKQFF.

This clone was seen once. V is TRBV29-1 and J is TRBJ1-2; 7 positions match TRBD1. The CDR3 loop spans 12 amino acids. CDR1 is SQVTM, CDR2 ANQGSEA, per germline. V lost 6 bases to trimming and J lost 5 bases; unmatched junction nucleotides: 6. CDR3 residues: CSVGTAHYGYTF. Here the CDR3 DNA reads TGCAGCGTGGGGACAGCTCATTATGGCTACACCTTC.

This clone was seen a single time. J is TRBJ2-3 and V is TRBV4-3; the D is unclear. Germline CDR1 is LGHNA and CDR2 is YSLEER. The CDR3 length is 14 residues. V lost 4 bases to trimming and J lost 1 base, with 9 bases between them. CDR3 loop: CASSPVVGTDTQYF. The DNA of the CDR3 is TGCGCCAGCAGCCCCGTAGTTGGCACAGATACGCAGTATTTT.

This clone was observed a few times. CDR3 sequence reads: CASSSGLAGGELFF. CDR3 bases: TGCGCCAGCAGCTCCGGACTAGCGGGCGGGGAGCTGTTTTTT. This chain links TRBV5-1 with TRBJ2-2; 11 bases match TRBD2. CDR1 is SGHRS and CDR2 is YFSETQ in the germline V gene. The CDR3 extends over 14 amino acids. V shed 3 bases and J 7 bases; nucleotides not matched to a gene: 2.

This clone has just a few counts. The chain recombines TRBV5-1 with TRBJ1-2; possible D gene TRBD1, 6 bases. The CDR3 has 15 residues. From germline, CDR1 is SGHRS and CDR2 YFSETQ. With 3 bases removed from V and 13 bases from J, the gap between germline ends came to 25 bases. This CDR3 reads CASSSLFVQGTETTF. The CDR3 DNA reads as TGCGCCAGCAGCTCCCTATTCGTACAGGGTACTGAGACCACCTTC.

V is TRBV4-1 and J is TRBJ1-4; D gene ambiguous. The CDR3 is 15 amino acids. The V end was cut by 2 bases, the J end by 8 bases, with 15 bases between. Germline values: CDR1 MGHRA, CDR2 YSYEKL. The chain's CDR3 is CASSQFHSLTEKLFF. CDR3 sequence (DNA): TGCGCCAGCAGCCAATTTCACAGCCTCACGGAAAAACTGTTTTTT.

In its sample, this clone is medium-sized. Other DNA sequences in this specimen translate into the identical CDR3. The rearrangement links TRBV19 to TRBJ1-4; D call uncertain. Germline V gene sequence: CDR1 LNHDA, CDR2 SQIVND (reference sequence). Trimming took 2 bases from V and 13 from J, leaving 20 bases between them. The CDR3 is 15 residues long. In DNA, the CDR3 is TGTGCCAGTAGTATACCCGGACTCGGAGCGCAAGCACTGTTTTTT. It translates to CASSIPGLGAQALFF.

This clone has just a few counts. This chain connects TRBV6-1 to TRBJ1-1; a weak D match, TRBD1 (5 bases). Trimming took 2 bases from V and 10 from J, leaving 17 bases between them. The CDR3 consists of 14 residues. Germline V gene data show CDR1 as MNHNS and CDR2 as SASEGT. CDR3 residues: CASSELGRVGGAFF. The CDR3 DNA sequence: TGTGCCAGCAGTGAATTAGGCAGGGTAGGTGGAGCTTTCTTT.

Comment on this clone: The same CDR3 also results from other DNA sequences found in this sample. The chain has TRBV28 and TRBJ2-7; D may be TRBD2 (5 bases). The CDR3 extends over 17 amino acids. Looked up from germline, CDR1 is MDHEN and CDR2 is SYDVKM. Trimming pared 1 base from V and 4 bases from J, leaving 20 bases between. The CDR3 loop reads CASSLSAGVAAGYEQYF. CDR3 in DNA: TGTGCCAGCAGTTTATCGGCTGGGGTCGCCGCGGGTTACGAGCAGTACTTC.

This clone was seen a few times. An end of the junction does not agree with germline; a read error may underlie this. Other DNA sequences in this sample translate to the same CDR3. V gene TRBV5-4 combines with J gene TRBJ2-7, with D maybe TRBD2 (6 bases). Germline CDR1 SGHNT, CDR2 YYREEE (reference sequence). CDR3 length: 14 amino acids. CDR3 DNA sequence: TGCGCCAGCAGCCAATTTGCGGGGCCCTACGAGCAGTACTTC. It is translated as CASSQFAGPYEQYF.

The chain links TRBV9 to TRBJ1-5, with 7 bases fitting TRBD1. The CDR3 sequence is 15 residues long. CDR1 and CDR2 (germline): SGDLS, YYNGEE. V lost 0 bases to trimming and J lost 5 bases; unmatched junction nucleotides: 5. CDR3 nucleotide sequence: TGTGCCAGCAGCGTAGGTCAGGGGGGGGATCAGCCCCAGCATTTT. Protein sequence: CASSVGQGGDQPQHF. Complete variable domain (other parts from reference TRBV9 and TRBJ1-5): DSGVTQTPKHLITATGQRVTLRCSPRSGDLSVYWYQQSLDQGLQFLIQYYNGEERAKGNILERFSAQQFPDLHSELNLSSLELGDSALYFCASSVGQGGDQPQHFGDGTRLSIL.

This clone has at least ten counts. The chain uses TRBV19 and TRBJ1-2; 9 bases align to TRBD1. V dropped 7 bases and J dropped 3; count of bases not matched to a gene: 6. Germline V lookup: CDR1 LNHDA, CDR2 SQIVND (reference sequence). CDR3 length equals 14 residues. The CDR3 loop reads CASTGQGVHYGYTF. DNA for the CDR3: TGTGCCAGTACGGGACAGGGAGTGCACTATGGCTACACCTTC.

V and J are TRBV28 and TRBJ2-1; D remains ambiguous. This CDR3 comprises 12 residues. V lost 1 base and J 5 bases, leaving 3 bases between the germline ends. Germline assignment: CDR1 MDHEN and CDR2 SYDVKM. The CDR3 DNA reads as TGTGCCAGCAGTTTATTGGACAATGAGCAGTTCTTC. This gives the protein CASSLLDNEQFF.

This chain links TRBV19 with TRBJ2-7, with D possibly matching TRBD2 (6 bases). V lost 3 bases and J 0 bases, leaving 15 bases between the germline ends. CDR1 is LNHDA and CDR2 is SQIVND in the germline V gene (reference sequence). The CDR3 extends over 16 amino acids. The CDR3 sequence is CASSIHWRGFSYEQYF. The CDR3 DNA reads as TGTGCCAGTAGTATCCACTGGCGGGGATTCTCCTACGAGCAGTACTTC. Supplemented by reference TRBV19 and TRBJ2-7, the full variable domain reads DGGITQSPKYLFRKEGQNVTLSCEQNLNHDAMYWYRQDPGQGLRLIYYSQIVNDFQKGDIAEGYSVSREKKESFPLTVTSAQKNPTAFYLCASSIHWRGFSYEQYFGPGTRLTVT.

In its sample, this clone was seen a few times. V and J are TRBV2 and TRBJ1-1, with D maybe TRBD1 (5 bases). Germline V CDR1 and CDR2: SNHLY, FYNNEI. The germline V and J ends were trimmed by 7 bases and 4 bases, with 16 bases remaining between them. The CDR3 is 14 residues long. CDR3 sequence (DNA): TGTGCCAGCATCCTCAACCAGGGAGGCACTGAAGCTTTCTTT. Protein product: CASILNQGGTEAFF.

This sequence joins TRBV5-8 and TRBJ1-1; 7 bases are a match to TRBD1. Germline V gene lookup returns CDR1 SGHTS and CDR2 YDEGEE. The CDR3 consists of 13 residues. V lost 4 bases, J lost 6 bases, and 6 bases stayed unmatched. CDR3 in amino acids: CASSTRDSPEAFF. The CDR3 DNA sequence: TGTGCCAGCAGCACAAGGGACAGTCCTGAAGCTTTCTTT.

The chain combines TRBV27 with TRBJ2-7; tentatively, D is TRBD2 (5 bases). Germline values: CDR1 MNHEY, CDR2 SMNVEV (reference sequence). The V end lost 4 bases, the J end lost 3 bases, and 10 bases lay between the germline ends. This CDR3 region has 13 residues. CDR3 region: CASSSTIRYEQYF. CDR3 in DNA: TGTGCCAGCAGTTCGACTATTCGCTACGAGCAGTACTTC.

The chain couples TRBV2 to TRBJ2-2; no firm D call. Deletions cut 3 bases from V and 1 base from J, with 6 bases between. The CDR3 loop spans 14 amino acids. CDR1 and CDR2 (germline): SNHLY, FYNNEI. In DNA form, the CDR3 reads TGTGCCAGCAGTGAGGAACGGAACACCGGGGAGCTGTTTTTT. It translates to CASSEERNTGELFF.

The chain carries TRBV7-8 and TRBJ2-7; 11 bases agree with TRBD2. The CDR3 loop spans 15 amino acids. Germline CDR1 reads SGHVS; CDR2 reads FQNEAQ. The V gene end was trimmed by 1 base and the J gene end by 2 bases; junction bases not matched to a gene: 1. CDR3 nucleotide sequence: TGTGCCAGCAGCTTAGGTAGCGGGAGGGCCTACGAGCAGTACTTC. Residues: CASSLGSGRAYEQYF.

V is TRBV7-3 and J is TRBJ2-1; maybe TRBD2 (5 bases). Between the trimmed V and J ends, which lost 2 bases and 8 bases, there was a span of 10 bases. Germline CDR1 reads SGHTA; CDR2 reads FQGTGA. The CDR3 consists of 13 residues. The CDR3 DNA sequence: TGTGCCAGCAGCTTATTCGGGAAGGATGAGCAGTTCTTC. Its translation: CASSLFGKDEQFF. Complete variable domain (other parts from reference TRBV7-3 and TRBJ2-1): GAGVSQTPSNKVTEKGKYVELRCDPISGHTALYWYRQSLGQGPEFLIYFQGTGAADDSGLPNDRFFAVRPEGSVSTLKIQRTERGDSAVYLCASSLFGKDEQFFGPGTRLTVL.

The chain joins TRBV28 to TRBJ2-2; D ambiguous. Trimming removed 8 bases at V and 0 bases at J, with 13 bases between. Per the germline V gene, CDR1 is MDHEN and CDR2 is SYDVKM. The CDR3 length is 15 residues. The CDR3 protein is CASGSVRANTGELFF. The CDR3 DNA follows: TGTGCCAGCGGCTCGGTTAGGGCGAACACCGGGGAGCTGTTTTTT.

The chain links TRBV25-1 to TRBJ2-1; D is possibly TRBD1 or TRBD2 (5 bases each). The CDR3 has 15 residues. V was shortened by 1 base and J by 5 bases, with 12 bases between the two germline ends. Germline CDR1 MGHDK, CDR2 SYGVNS. In nucleotides, the CDR3 is TGTGCCAGCAGTGAATGGGGCGGGCCAGACAATGAGCAGTTCTTC. Translation gives CASSEWGGPDNEQFF.